These T cell receptor beta chains were read from a single sample in a study of molecular identifiers for immune sequencing clone quantification. In TCRdb, the PCR reads were re-called with MiXCR into one record per CDR3 protein. This repertoire shows approximately 97,000 distinct CDR3 sequences, 20% to 25% found once; its top ten account for about 0.94%. What was sequenced was naive CD8+ T cells from blood, with Jurkat cell RNA spiked in. The receptor set was obtained from a human donor in good health. Some libraries in this study had Jurkat cell RNA spiked in. The CDR3 runs from the conserved cysteine through the conserved F or W. Fields, in order: CDR3 DNA, CDR3 protein, clone size, J gene, D gene, V gene. The D gene is left open where the match is weak. A row's size may be missing; if present it is once, few, many or a size class.

TGTGCCAGCAGCCACACCGGGACTAGCTGGTACGAGCAGTACTTC	CASSHTGTSWYEQYF	many	TRBJ2-7	TRBD2	TRBV25-1
TGTGCCAGCAGCGTAGCCACAGGGGGCTCGGGCACTGAAGCTTTCTTT	CASSVATGGSGTEAFF	many	TRBJ1-1	TRBD1	TRBV9
TGCGCCAGCAGCCAAGTGGGGCAGTATGACTCCTACGAGCAGTACTTC	CASSQVGQYDSYEQYF	many	TRBJ2-7	.	TRBV4-1
TGCGCCAGCAGCCAAGAATGGGGGGAAGATGGCTACACCTTC	CASSQEWGEDGYTF	many	TRBJ1-2	.	TRBV4-3
TGTGCCAGCAGCCAAGAAGGATGGGGGACAGGGGGCTCGGAGACCCAGTACTTC	CASSQEGWGTGGSETQYF	.	TRBJ2-5	TRBD1	TRBV14
TGTGCCAGCAGCTTATCCGAGTCAGATACGCAGTTTTTT	CASSLSESDTQFF	few	TRBJ2-3	.	TRBV7-9
TGTGCCAGCAGTTCTCTACAGGACGTCGACTACGAGCAGTACTTC	CASSSLQDVDYEQYF	few	TRBJ2-7	.	TRBV6-2/TRBV6-3
TGCAGCGTTGGTTCAGCCGCGAACACTGAAGCTTTCTTT	CSVGSAANTEAFF	many	TRBJ1-1	.	TRBV29-1
TGCAGTGCTAGACGGGACTCCCCCACAGATACGCAGTATTTT	CSARRDSPTDTQYF	many	TRBJ2-3	.	TRBV20-1
TGTGCCAGCACGGGGCCGGGTAGGTCTGGAGAGACCCAGTACTTC	CASTGPGRSGETQYF	many	TRBJ2-5	.	TRBV2
TGTGCCAGTAGCTCCGAGGGGGCCGGGGAGCTGTTTTTT	CASSSEGAGELFF	.	TRBJ2-2	.	TRBV19
TGTGCCAGCCAACAGCGGGGATCTAGCACAGATACGCAGTATTTT	CASQQRGSSTDTQYF	many	TRBJ2-3	TRBD2	TRBV7-9
TGTGCCAGCAGTTTAATCCCCTTTAGGGACCGACAATTCTATGGCTACACCTTC	CASSLIPFRDRQFYGYTF	.	TRBJ1-2	.	TRBV27
TGCAGTGCTAGGTGGCCTGTCGGAAATGAGCAGTTCTTC	CSARWPVGNEQFF	.	TRBJ2-1	.	TRBV20-1
TGTGCCAGCAGGACGATGACAGCTCCTGGGGACACTGAAGCTTTCTTT	CASRTMTAPGDTEAFF	many	TRBJ1-1	.	TRBV7-9
TGCGCCAGCAGCCAAGATGTTAGCGGCCCCTACGAGCAGTACTTC	CASSQDVSGPYEQYF	many	TRBJ2-7	.	TRBV4-3
TGTGCCAGTAGTATGGGGCTGCTTCGGGGACTCAATCAGCCCCAGCATTTT	CASSMGLLRGLNQPQHF	many	TRBJ1-5	.	TRBV19
TGTGCCAGCAGTGAAGAACTCAGCAGCTTCAATGAGCAGTTCTTC	CASSEELSSFNEQFF	many	TRBJ2-1	.	TRBV6-1
TGTGCCAGCAGTTTCTATGGGGCGAGCACTGAAGCTTTCTTT	CASSFYGASTEAFF	many	TRBJ1-1	.	TRBV2
TGTGCCAGCAGCAACACGAAGGTAAACAGGGGTTCCTACGAGCAGTACTTC	CASSNTKVNRGSYEQYF	many	TRBJ2-7	TRBD1	TRBV5-6
TGTGCCAGCAGTTTGGGACAGGGAGGATTCCTGAACACTGAAGCTTTCTTT	CASSLGQGGFLNTEAFF	few	TRBJ1-1	TRBD1	TRBV6-5
TGTGCCAGCAGTTACGGGGGCAGTACCTACGAGCAGTACTTC	CASSYGGSTYEQYF	many	TRBJ2-7	.	TRBV6-5
TGTGCCAGCAGCTCGAACCTCCAGGGTAATGAAAAACTGTTTTTT	CASSSNLQGNEKLFF	many	TRBJ1-4	.	TRBV7-9
TGTGCCACCAGCAGAGATCGGCGGGAGATCGTCGATGAGCAGTTCTTC	CATSRDRREIVDEQFF	.	TRBJ2-1	TRBD2	TRBV15
TGTGCCTGGAGTCTAATGAACACTGAAGCTTTCTTT	CAWSLMNTEAFF	many	TRBJ1-1	.	TRBV30
TGCAGTGCTAGAGATACATTTTCGAGTTATGGCTACACCTTC	CSARDTFSSYGYTF	many	TRBJ1-2	.	TRBV20-1
TGTGCCAGTAGTCCCTGTGACTCACAAGAGACCCAGTACTTC	CASSPCDSQETQYF	.	TRBJ2-5	.	TRBV19
TGTGCCAGTAGTATATCACTAGACAATGAGCAGTTCTTC	CASSISLDNEQFF	.	TRBJ2-1	.	TRBV19
TGTGCCAGCAGCCCCCCGACTAGCGGATATATGGCAGATACGCAGTATTTT	CASSPPTSGYMADTQYF	many	TRBJ2-3	TRBD2	TRBV7-9
TGTGCCAGCAGCCCTTATGGGGGTTTGAGCACTGAAGCTTTCTTT	CASSPYGGLSTEAFF	.	TRBJ1-1	.	TRBV3-1
TGTGCCAGCCACGACCTCTTGAACACCGGGGAGCTGTTTTTT	CASHDLLNTGELFF	.	TRBJ2-2	.	TRBV28
TGCAGTGCTACCAGCAGGGAGGACTATGGCTACACCTTC	CSATSREDYGYTF	.	TRBJ1-2	.	TRBV20-1
TGTGCCAGCAGACCCGGGACTAGCGTGGCCTACGAGCAGTACTTC	CASRPGTSVAYEQYF	many	TRBJ2-7	TRBD2	TRBV12-3/TRBV12-4
TGTGCCAGCAGTTATGGACCTGATCAGCCCCAGCATTTT	CASSYGPDQPQHF	many	TRBJ1-5	.	TRBV27
TGCGCCAGCAGCCAAGATCGAACTAGCGGGCGAGAGCAGTTCTTC	CASSQDRTSGREQFF	many	TRBJ2-1	TRBD2	TRBV4-3
TGTGCCAGCAGCGATGGGACAGGGTATATCTACGAGCAGTACTTC	CASSDGTGYIYEQYF	few	TRBJ2-7	TRBD1	TRBV12-3/TRBV12-4
TGTGCCAGCAGCTTATGGGACAGGAACACTGAAGCTTTCTTT	CASSLWDRNTEAFF	many	TRBJ1-1	TRBD1	TRBV13
TGTGCCAGCAGCCCATCTTCGGGCCTCGGCTCCCAAGAGACCCAGTACTTC	CASSPSSGLGSQETQYF	many	TRBJ2-5	.	TRBV11-2
TGCAGTGCCTTGCTAGTTTCCTACAATGAGCAGTTCTTC	CSALLVSYNEQFF	many	TRBJ2-1	.	TRBV20-1
TGCGCCAGCAGCCAACTGACTAGCGGGGGTTCCTACGAGCAGTACTTC	CASSQLTSGGSYEQYF	few	TRBJ2-7	TRBD2	TRBV4-1